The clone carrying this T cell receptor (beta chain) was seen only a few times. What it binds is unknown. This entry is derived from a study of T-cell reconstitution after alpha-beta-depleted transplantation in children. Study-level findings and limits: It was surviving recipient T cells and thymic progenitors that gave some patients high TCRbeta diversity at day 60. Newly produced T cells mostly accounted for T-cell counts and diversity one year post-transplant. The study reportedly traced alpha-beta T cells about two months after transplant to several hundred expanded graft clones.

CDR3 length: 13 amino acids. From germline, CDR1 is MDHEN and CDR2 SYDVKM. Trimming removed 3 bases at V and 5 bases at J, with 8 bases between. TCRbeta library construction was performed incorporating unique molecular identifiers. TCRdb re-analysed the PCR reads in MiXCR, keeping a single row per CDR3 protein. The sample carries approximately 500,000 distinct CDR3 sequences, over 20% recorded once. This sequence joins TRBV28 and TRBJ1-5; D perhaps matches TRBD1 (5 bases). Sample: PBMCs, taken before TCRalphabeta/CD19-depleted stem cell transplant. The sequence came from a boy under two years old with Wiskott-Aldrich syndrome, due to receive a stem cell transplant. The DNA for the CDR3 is TGTGCCAGCAGTTTCAGGGCGTATCAGCCCCAGCATTTT. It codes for CASSFRAYQPQHF.